The source of this T cell receptor beta chain is a study of OX40 agonist ivuxolimab in advanced cancers. In terms of the full investigation: Ivuxolimab was a fully human IgG2 agonistic monoclonal antibody targeting the costimulatory receptor OX40 (CD134). Intravenous ivuxolimab was administered to patients every 2 weeks at six dose levels: 0.01, 0.1, 0.3, 1.5, 3 and 10 mg/kg. Among the approximately 54 dose-escalation patients, roughly 20 had hepatocellular carcinoma, roughly 15 melanoma, 9 renal cell carcinoma and 9 head and neck cancer. In the dose-escalation cohort, more than 75% of patients were male, and the mean age was around 60 years, with a range of about 20 to 90. Patients were allowed to have had prior anti-PD-1, anti-PD-L1 or anti-CTLA-4 therapy, and about 40% of the dose-escalation patients had been treated with checkpoint inhibitors. Partial responses occurred in three dose-escalation patients: two with cutaneous melanoma and one with hepatocellular carcinoma. Peripheral TCRbeta sequencing aimed to test whether ivuxolimab altered TCR sequence diversity and caused clonal T-cell expansion. The paper describes the monotherapy dose-escalation part (N of about 47 patients) of the phase I trial of ivuxolimab.

Details on this clone: The antigen it recognizes is unknown. Per-base quality was not reported, and no clone a single base away is much larger than it.

Study-wide findings and limitations: At doses from 0.1 to 3.0 mg/kg, clonal expansion was seen in both CD4+ and CD8+ blood T cells between baseline and week 6. The antigen specificity of the clonally expanded peripheral T cells was not determined. After ivuxolimab, CD8+ T cells had more expanded clones than CD4+ T cells on average. In the 0.1-3.0 mg/kg groups, partial responders had among the lowest normalized peripheral clonal expansion, particularly in CD8+ T cells. Low levels of normalized T-cell clonal expansion were also shown by some nonresponding patients.

For sequencing of the TCRbeta CDR3 region, genomic DNA was extracted from the sorted cells. The immunoSEQ Assay was used for sequencing of TCRbeta CDR3 regions. Sourced from immuneACCESS, this table was stored by TCRdb with only in-frame sequences that have V and J called. A share of the clones is absent; for the studies checked, an unresolved V gene accounts for under half, and the remainder has no known explanation. The sample table holds 60,000 to 75,000 clones, of which around 88% were seen once. The ten biggest clones cover approximately 0.86% of the sample. The trial excluded patients who had a history of autoimmune disease or were on systemic immunosuppression. Peripheral blood for TCR sequencing was drawn from every dose cohort at baseline, at cycle 4 day 1 and at cycle 7 day 1. The samples were drawn from a first-in-human, open-label, multicenter phase I dose-escalation trial of ivuxolimab. Adults with locally advanced or metastatic melanoma, renal cell, hepatocellular, or head and neck squamous cell carcinoma were enrolled in the trial. Before TCR sequencing, CD4+ and CD8+ T cells were separately sorted from peripheral blood.

Specimen: CD4+ or CD8+ T cells sorted from blood, collected in a trial of the OX40 agonist ivuxolimab. This receptor was obtained from an adult with an advanced solid tumor such as melanoma, head and neck, liver or kidney cancer.

The base sequence is TGTGCCAGCAGCCCCGCCCTACTAGAGACCCAGTACTTC. Translated, this gives CASSPALLETQYF. This receptor chain uses TRBV9 and TRBJ2-5, with the identity of the D gene unclear. The CDR3 covers 13 residues, taking in both the cysteine and the phenylalanine. The DNA shown is the 39-base CDR3, in frame from base 1. Via the germline V gene, CDR1 is SGDLS and CDR2 YYNGEE. Trimming at the junction amounts to 4 bases on V and 4 bases on J, and the germline ends lie 11 bases apart.